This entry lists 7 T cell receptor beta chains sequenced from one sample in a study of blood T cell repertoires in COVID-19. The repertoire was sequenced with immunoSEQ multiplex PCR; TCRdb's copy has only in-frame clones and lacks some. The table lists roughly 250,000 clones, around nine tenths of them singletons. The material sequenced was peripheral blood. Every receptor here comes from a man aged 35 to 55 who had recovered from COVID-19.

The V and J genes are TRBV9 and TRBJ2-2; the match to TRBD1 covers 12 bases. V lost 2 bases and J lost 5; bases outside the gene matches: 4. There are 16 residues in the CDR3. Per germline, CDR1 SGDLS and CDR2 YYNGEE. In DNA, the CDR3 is TGTGCCAGCAGCGTGGGGACAGGGGGCGGAACCGGGGAGCTGTTTTTT. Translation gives CASSVGTGGGTGELFF.

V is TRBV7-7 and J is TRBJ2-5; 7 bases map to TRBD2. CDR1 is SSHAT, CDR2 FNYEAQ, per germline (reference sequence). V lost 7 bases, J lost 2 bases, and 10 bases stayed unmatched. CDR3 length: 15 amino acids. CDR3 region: CASTPYGGGQETQYF. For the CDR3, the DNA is TGTGCCAGCACCCCGTATGGGGGGGGACAAGAGACCCAGTACTTC.

The CDR3 spells CASSPSGTDTDTQYF. CDR3 coding DNA: TGCGCCAGCAGCCCTTCCGGGACAGACACAGATACGCAGTATTTT. V gene TRBV4-3 combines with J gene TRBJ2-3, with TRBD1 matching over 7 bases. In germline, CDR1 is LGHNA, CDR2 YSLEER. J was trimmed by 2 bases and V by 4 bases; bases with no gene match: 6. The CDR3 runs 15 residues.

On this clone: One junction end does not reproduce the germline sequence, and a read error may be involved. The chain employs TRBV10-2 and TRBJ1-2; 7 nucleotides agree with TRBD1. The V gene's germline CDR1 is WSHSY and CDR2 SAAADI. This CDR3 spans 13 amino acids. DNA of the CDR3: TGCGCCAGCAGTGAGTCAATTCGGACAGGCCCGATCTTC. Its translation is CASSESIRTGPIF.

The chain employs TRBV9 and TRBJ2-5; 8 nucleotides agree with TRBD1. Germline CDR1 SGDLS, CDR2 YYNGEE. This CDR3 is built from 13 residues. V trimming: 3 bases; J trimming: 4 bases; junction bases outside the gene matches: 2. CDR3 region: CASSGQGRETQYF. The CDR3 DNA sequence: TGTGCCAGCAGCGGACAGGGGCGAGAGACCCAGTACTTC.

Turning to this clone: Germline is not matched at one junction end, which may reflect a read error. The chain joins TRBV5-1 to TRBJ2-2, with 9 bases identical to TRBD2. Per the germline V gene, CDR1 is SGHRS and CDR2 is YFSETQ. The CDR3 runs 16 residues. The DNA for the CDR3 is TGCGCCAGCAGCTTAAACCCTAGCGGGAACGCCGGGGAGCTGTTTTTT. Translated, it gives CASSLNPSGNAGELFF.

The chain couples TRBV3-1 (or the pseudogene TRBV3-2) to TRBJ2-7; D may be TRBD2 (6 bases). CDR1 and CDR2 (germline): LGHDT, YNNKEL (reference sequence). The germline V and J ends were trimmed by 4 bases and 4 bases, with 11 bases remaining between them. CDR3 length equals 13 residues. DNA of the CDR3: TGTGCCAGCAGCCCGGGACTCAGGTACGAGCAGTACTTC. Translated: CASSPGLRYEQYF.